The present T cell receptor beta chain was sequenced within a study of blood T cell repertoires in COVID-19. About the study: Donors in the United States, Italy and Spain gave samples during acute or convalescent COVID-19. Nucleic acid was either cDNA or gDNA, and it came from T cells, B-cell-depleted T cells, or PBMCs.

Looked up from germline, CDR1 is SEHNR and CDR2 is FQNEAQ (reference sequence). V lost 5 bases to trimming and J lost 1 base, with 14 bases between them. The CDR3 totals 15 residues. Only a few counts were recorded for this clone. Methods used by the authors: Quantification of nucleated cells was approximated via reference gene primer amplification. TCRdb's table, derived via immunoSEQ multiplex PCR, lists solely in-frame clones and lacks some. From that table come the V and J calls and clone size; the DNA was used to work out D and trimming. Altogether around 230,000 clones are present, 80% to 90% being singletons, with the ten largest covering around 2.2%.

This clonotype was sampled from a man aged 25-40 years who had recovered from COVID-19. The V gene is TRBV7-9, the J gene TRBJ2-5; possible D gene TRBD1, 5 bases. Sequenced sample: peripheral blood. CDR3 coding DNA: TGTGCCAGCAGCCGGACCCAGGGCCTCCAAGAGACCCAGTACTTC. This translates into CASSRTQGLQETQYF.